This TCR beta chain was found in a study of graft-versus-host responses after intestinal transplantation. As regards this clone: Its antigen is not known.

The CDR3 sequence is 16 residues long. V lost 3 bases and J lost 0; bases outside the gene matches: 4. CDR1 is MNHEY, CDR2 SVGAGI, per germline. This table comes from immunoSEQ multiplex PCR, and its TCRdb copy is limited to in-frame clones, with some not included. The repertoire holds tens of thousands of clones, with roughly 90% as singletons. The sequence derives from a human donor who received an intestinal transplant. The sequenced sample was unstimulated CD8+ T cells sorted from spleen or lymph node cells, obtained before intestinal transplant. The J gene is TRBJ2-2, the V gene TRBV6-5; 7 nucleotides line up with TRBD2. Here the CDR3 DNA reads TGTGCCAGCAGTTATCCGGGACTAACGAACACCGGGGAGCTGTTTTTT. This translates into CASSYPGLTNTGELFF.